This is a list of T cell receptor beta chains from one sample in a study of blood T cell repertoires in COVID-19. The data were produced by immunoSEQ multiplex PCR, yet TCRdb's version contains in-frame clones alone and is incomplete. This sample has about 120,000 clones, with approximately 81% found just once. Specimen: peripheral blood. Source of these receptors: a middle-aged man with acute or convalescent COVID-19. Each CDR3 is given with its conserved first and last residue. The order of the fields is V gene, D gene, clone size, J gene, CDR3 DNA, CDR3 protein. The D gene is left open where the match is weak. Size is omitted from some rows. Given values are once, few, many or a class for expanded clones.

V: TRBV12-5
D: TRBD1
size: once
J: TRBJ2-7
DNA: TGTGCTAGTGGCCTAAACAGGGGGCCGTTCTACGAGCAGTACTTC
CDR3: CASGLNRGPFYEQYF

V: TRBV23-1
D: NA
size: NA
J: TRBJ2-7
DNA: TGCGCCAGCAGTCGCGGGGGGGACAGGAGTCCCTACGAGCAGTACTTC
CDR3: CASSRGGDRSPYEQYF

V: TRBV27
D: TRBD2
size: NA
J: TRBJ2-5
DNA: TGTGCCAGCAGTCCCAACCCCCGTAGCGGGGGTCACCAAGAGACCCAGTACTTC
CDR3: CASSPNPRSGGHQETQYF

V: TRBV6-2/TRBV6-3
D: TRBD2
size: once
J: TRBJ2-1
DNA: TGTGCCAGCAGTTACTCTCGGACTAGCGGGGGGCTATTTTACAATGAGCAGTTCTTC
CDR3: CASSYSRTSGGLFYNEQFF

V: TRBV7-2
D: TRBD2
size: NA
J: TRBJ2-2
DNA: TGTGCCAGCAGCGCCCAGGGAGGGCAGGGGGAGCTGTTTTTT
CDR3: CASSAQGGQGELFF

V: TRBV3-1/TRBV3-2
D: TRBD1
size: NA
J: TRBJ1-4
DNA: TGTGCCAGCAGCCTAGGGACAGGGGGCGCCGAAAAACTGTTTTTT
CDR3: CASSLGTGGAEKLFF

V: TRBV7-2
D: TRBD1
size: NA
J: TRBJ2-1
DNA: TGTGCCAGCAGCTTTTCCGGGACAGGGTCCAATGAGCAGTTCTTC
CDR3: CASSFSGTGSNEQFF

V: TRBV21-1
D: NA
size: NA
J: TRBJ1-1
DNA: TGTGCCAGCAAAAAATTAAGGGGCAAGGGAGCTTTCTTT
CDR3: CASKKLRGKGAFF

V: TRBV9
D: TRBD2
size: once
J: TRBJ2-3
DNA: TGTGCCAGCAGCGCCTTAGCGGGCCTCCGCACAGATACGCAGTATTTT
CDR3: CASSALAGLRTDTQYF

V: TRBV23-1
D: NA
size: NA
J: TRBJ1-6
DNA: TGCGCCCGCCGGGTAGTAAGTTCACCCCTCCACTTT
CDR3: CARRVVSSPLHF

V: TRBV6-5
D: TRBD1
size: NA
J: TRBJ1-5
DNA: TGTGCCAGCAGCGGACAGGGTTTCGGCAATCAGCCCCAGCATTTT
CDR3: CASSGQGFGNQPQHF

V: TRBV5-4
D: TRBD2
size: NA
J: TRBJ2-3
DNA: TGTGCCAGCAGCTTGGATCGCCCCCAGCGGGGGGCTTCCACAGATACGCAGTATTTT
CDR3: CASSLDRPQRGASTDTQYF

V: TRBV4-3
D: TRBD1
size: NA
J: TRBJ2-5
DNA: TGCGCCAGCAGTCAGGGACAGGGTAAAGAGACCCAGTACTTC
CDR3: CASSQGQGKETQYF

V: TRBV13
D: TRBD1
size: NA
J: TRBJ2-7
DNA: TGTGCCAGCAGCTTAGGGACAGGGAATTACGAGCAGTACTTC
CDR3: CASSLGTGNYEQYF

V: TRBV28
D: TRBD1
size: NA
J: TRBJ1-5
DNA: TGTGCCAGCAGTGATCGACAGGGGTATGGCAATCAGCCCCAGCATTTT
CDR3: CASSDRQGYGNQPQHF

V: TRBV7-3
D: TRBD1
size: NA
J: TRBJ2-3
DNA: TGTGCCAGCAGCGCCGCGACAGGGCAAGGGATACTATTTAGCACAGATACGCAGTATTTT
CDR3: CASSAATGQGILFSTDTQYF

V: TRBV5-5
D: TRBD1
size: NA
J: TRBJ2-7
DNA: TGTGCCAGCAGCCGCCCCGGGACAGGGAGGGGCGAGCAGTACTTC
CDR3: CASSRPGTGRGEQYF

V: TRBV6-2/TRBV6-3
D: NA
size: NA
J: TRBJ2-7
DNA: TGTGCCAGCAGTTACCTCGGCGGGGAGCAGTACTTC
CDR3: CASSYLGGEQYF

V: TRBV3-1/TRBV3-2
D: TRBD2
size: NA
J: TRBJ2-7
DNA: TGTGCCAGCAGCCAAGACTCGGGAGGGACGCGCGAGCAGTACTTC
CDR3: CASSQDSGGTREQYF

V: TRBV7-8
D: TRBD2
size: NA
J: TRBJ2-3
DNA: TGTGCCAGCACGCGCGGGAGGGCCGGCCCAGATACGCAGTATTTT
CDR3: CASTRGRAGPDTQYF

V: TRBV2
D: TRBD2
size: NA
J: TRBJ2-3
DNA: TGTGCCAGCAGTCGGACTAGCGCCCCAGATACGCAGTATTTT
CDR3: CASSRTSAPDTQYF

V: TRBV5-6
D: NA
size: NA
J: TRBJ1-3
DNA: TGTGCCAGCTACCGGTACTCTGGAAACACCATATATTTT
CDR3: CASYRYSGNTIYF

V: TRBV29-1
D: TRBD1
size: NA
J: TRBJ1-2
DNA: TGCAGCGTTGACCGGACAGGGGGCTATGGCTACACCTTC
CDR3: CSVDRTGGYGYTF

V: TRBV29-1
D: NA
size: NA
J: TRBJ1-2
DNA: TGCAGCGTTGACGGGGACACCCGGCGCTACACCTTC
CDR3: CSVDGDTRRYTF

V: TRBV29-1
D: TRBD1
size: few
J: TRBJ1-2
DNA: TGCAGCGCCGAATCGGGACAGGGCCACTATGGCTACACCTTC
CDR3: CSAESGQGHYGYTF

V: TRBV19
D: TRBD2
size: NA
J: TRBJ2-4
DNA: TGTGCCAGTATGGGTCCGCTTAGCGGGATTGGTATTCAGTACTTC
CDR3: CASMGPLSGIGIQYF

V: TRBV6-5
D: NA
size: few
J: TRBJ1-3
DNA: TGTGCCAGCAGTCCGGTAGAACTCCACACCATATATTTT
CDR3: CASSPVELHTIYF